This TCR beta chain was sequenced in a study of regulatory T cells in long-lasting Graves disease. The time point is: persistent/refractory GD, antithyroid drugs over 5 years with positive TRAb. PBMC RNA was the source of the TCR library. Peripheral blood, at around 8.8 milliliters, went into EDTA tubes. The V end lost 1 base, the J end lost 4 bases, and 8 bases lay between the germline ends. The CDR3 extends over 14 amino acids. Germline assignment: CDR1 MNHEY and CDR2 SVGAGI. CDR3-region Arm-PCR and iRepertoire HTBI primers produced the TCR beta libraries. TCRdb reprocessed the multiplex PCR reads via MiXCR and lists one record per CDR3 protein. The sample contains over 250,000 distinct CDR3 sequences, around 23% of which appear only once. This clonotype was found a few times.

The chain uses TRBV6-5 and TRBJ1-5; a weak D match, TRBD1 (5 bases). Sequences were derived from peripheral blood mononuclear cells (PBMCs), sampled when the disease was refractory, from a patient treated with antithyroid drugs. This sequence was found in a female donor with Graves disease. The CDR3 protein is CASSYLGENQPQHF. The CDR3, as DNA: TGTGCCAGCAGTTACTTGGGGGAGAATCAGCCCCAGCATTTT.